Below, 25 T cell receptor beta chains from the same sample are listed, as sequenced in a study of blood T cells in healthy people across ages. A second PCR of about 7 to 11 cycles used a sample-barcoded 5' primer and a J-beta primer mix. TCRdb re-called the 5' RACE reads through MiXCR, storing one row per CDR3 protein. This table has approximately 800,000 distinct CDR3 sequences, about 62% appearing once. The sample consisted of blood. The receptors here all came from a man aged 25-45 years in good health.

V gene TRBV4-3 combines with J gene TRBJ2-3; the D is unclear. Germline V gene data show CDR1 as LGHNA and CDR2 as YSLEER. The CDR3 spans 14 residues. V lost 4 bases and J 6 bases, leaving 14 bases between the germline ends. The CDR3 region is CASSPELAEDTQYF. In DNA, the CDR3 is TGCGCCAGCAGCCCGGAGTTAGCAGAGGATACGCAGTATTTT.

The V call is TRBV7-2, the J call TRBJ2-3; 16 bases are a match to TRBD2. V gave up 4 bases and J gave up 4 bases; unmatched junction bases: 11. The CDR3 runs 19 residues. Germline CDR1 is SGHTA and CDR2 is FQGNSA. The CDR3 spells CASSSQGLAGGRVSDTQYF. The DNA of the CDR3 is TGTGCCAGCAGCTCTCAGGGACTAGCGGGGGGGCGAGTATCAGATACGCAGTATTTT. The full variable domain, in which reference TRBV7-2 and TRBJ2-3 provide the parts outside the CDR3, is GAGVSQSPSNKVTEKGKDVELRCDPISGHTALYWYRQSLGQGLEFLIYFQGNSAPDKSGLPSDRFSAERTGGSVSTLTIQRTQQEDSAVYLCASSSQGLAGGRVSDTQYFGPGTRLTVL.

The chain joins TRBV5-1 to TRBJ2-1; 15 bases line up with TRBD2. Germline V gene sequence: CDR1 SGHRS, CDR2 YFSETQ. CDR3 length equals 16 residues. The V segment lost 1 base and the J segment 6 bases; nucleotides outside the gene matches: 2. The CDR3 coding sequence is TGCGCCAGCAGCTTGAGGACTAGCGGGGGGGGCAATGAGCAGTTCTTC. This gives the protein CASSLRTSGGGNEQFF.

This clonotype showed up just a few times. V is TRBV29-1 and J is TRBJ2-6, with D maybe TRBD2 (5 bases). The CDR3 length is 15 residues. Germline V lookup: CDR1 SQVTM, CDR2 ANQGSEA. Trimming took 6 bases from V and 2 from J, leaving 14 bases between them. The CDR3 nucleotides read TGCAGCGTCAGCGGCGAACTTGCTGGGGCCAACGTCCTGACTTTC. This encodes CSVSGELAGANVLTF.

This clonotype has just one count. The rearrangement links TRBV7-9 to TRBJ2-7; possibly TRBD2 for D (5 bases). CDR1 is SEHNR and CDR2 is FQNEAQ in the germline V gene (reference sequence). The CDR3 consists of 15 residues. The V end lost 1 base, the J end lost 0 bases, and 10 bases lay between the germline ends. CDR3 in DNA: TGTGCCAGCAGCTTAGGTGGACTCCCCTCCTACGAGCAGTACTTC. This sequence encodes CASSLGGLPSYEQYF.

CDR3 DNA sequence: TGTGCCAGCAGTTTATTAGTCGGCCCCTACGAGCAGTACTTC. Amino acids: CASSLLVGPYEQYF. V and J are TRBV28 and TRBJ2-7, with D unresolved. CDR1 is MDHEN and CDR2 is SYDVKM in the germline V gene. The CDR3 spans 14 residues. V was pared by 1 base and J by 2 bases, with 9 bases between. The full variable domain, in which reference TRBV28 and TRBJ2-7 provide the parts outside the CDR3, is DVKVTQSSRYLVKRTGEKVFLECVQDMDHENMFWYRQDPGLGLRLIYFSYDVKMKEKGDIPEGYSVSREKKERFSLILESASTNQTSMYLCASSLLVGPYEQYFGPGTRLTVT.

This clonotype was counted between two and nine times. The CDR3 nucleotides read TGTGCCAGCAGTTACGGGGTAGGGAATGAGCAGTTCTTC. Its translation is CASSYGVGNEQFF. This chain connects TRBV6-5 to TRBJ2-1; no clear D gene. CDR1 is MNHEY and CDR2 is SVGAGI in the germline V gene. The germline V and J ends were trimmed by 2 bases and 7 bases, with 9 bases remaining between them. The CDR3 contains 13 residues.

The rearrangement uses TRBV12-3 or TRBV12-4 and TRBJ2-1, with 11 bases fitting TRBD2. The CDR3 extends over 15 amino acids. V lost 6 bases to trimming and J lost 10 bases; unmatched junction nucleotides: 11. CDR3 in DNA: TGTGCCAGCAGCCCGAAACTAGCGGGGGAGAGCGAGCAGTTCTTC. Amino acid sequence: CASSPKLAGESEQFF.

The genes are TRBV12-3 or TRBV12-4 and TRBJ2-2; no reliable D call. Trimming cost V 6 bases and J 6 bases, with 8 bases left between them. There are 12 residues in the CDR3. The CDR3 here is CASREYPGELFF. As DNA, the CDR3 is TGTGCCAGCAGAGAGTACCCCGGGGAGCTGTTTTTT.

The sample holds a few counts of this clonotype. The chain combines TRBV7-2 with TRBJ2-1, with a tentative D call TRBD2 (5 bases). Germline V lookup: CDR1 SGHTA, CDR2 FQGNSA. Trimming removed 3 bases from V and 7 bases from J, with 10 bases in between. This CDR3 spans 13 amino acids. This chain's CDR3 is CASSLTGENEQFF. The DNA for the CDR3 is TGTGCCAGCAGCTTGACCGGGGAGAATGAGCAGTTCTTC.

The rearrangement links TRBV6-4 to TRBJ2-3; weak D call: TRBD1 (6 bases). Germline assignment: CDR1 MRHNA and CDR2 SNTAGT. The CDR3 covers 14 residues. Trimming removed 3 bases from V and 3 bases from J, with 10 bases in between. The CDR3 region has the DNA TGTGCCAGCAGTGAGGCAGGGGTAACAGATACGCAGTATTTT. The encoded protein is CASSEAGVTDTQYF.

This clonotype was counted a single time. The chain uses TRBV20-1 and TRBJ2-3; 11 bases agree with TRBD1. This CDR3 has 18 amino acids. The germline V gene has CDR1 DFQATT and CDR2 SNEGSKA (reference sequence). J gave up 2 bases and V 7 bases, and 17 bases lay outside the gene matches. CDR3 in DNA: TGCAGTGTAACGGACAGGGGGCTGGCGCGATCCCTCACAGATACGCAGTATTTT. Amino acid sequence: CSVTDRGLARSLTDTQYF.

The CDR3 is CASSPQMGGTDTQYF. The CDR3 region has the DNA TGTGCCAGCAGCCCCCAGATGGGGGGCACAGATACGCAGTATTTT. V usage is TRBV7-2 and J usage is TRBJ2-3, with D possibly being TRBD1 or TRBD2 (5 bases each). V was cut by 5 bases and J by 1 base, with 13 bases left in between. The CDR3 has 15 residues. Germline V gives CDR1 SGHTA, CDR2 FQGNSA.

This clonotype has just a few counts. The chain has TRBV14 and TRBJ2-1; 10 positions match TRBD2. The length of the CDR3 is 15 residues. With 4 bases clipped from V and 6 bases from J, the junction kept 6 bases outside the gene matches. Germline values: CDR1 SGHDN, CDR2 FVKESK. CDR3: CASSLSGGAFNEQFF. In DNA, the CDR3 is TGTGCCAGCAGCCTCAGCGGGGGGGCCTTCAATGAGCAGTTCTTC.

In DNA, the CDR3 is TGTGCCAGCAGCGTAAATTCAGCGGCGGACGGGGCCAACGTCCTGACTTTC. Protein: CASSVNSAADGANVLTF. This chain connects TRBV9 to TRBJ2-6, with D perhaps TRBD2 (5 bases). The CDR3 loop spans 17 amino acids. Germline CDR1 is SGDLS and CDR2 is YYNGEE. V shed 1 base and J shed 4 bases, with 15 bases lying between them.

This clonotype was picked up one time. The V and J genes are TRBV29-1 and TRBJ2-3; D is undetermined. With 2 bases removed from V and 4 bases from J, the gap between germline ends came to 13 bases. Germline CDR1 SQVTM, CDR2 ANQGSEA. The CDR3 is made up of 14 amino acids. The CDR3 sequence: CSVERQVPPDTQYF. CDR3 coding DNA: TGCAGCGTTGAAAGGCAGGTCCCTCCAGATACGCAGTATTTT.

The chain joins TRBV10-3 to TRBJ1-5; possibly TRBD1 for D (6 bases). Germline CDR1 and CDR2: ENHRY and SYGVKD. The CDR3 consists of 15 residues. Trimming left V 6 bases short and J 3 bases short, with 15 bases between. The CDR3: CAISATGLDNQPQHF. As DNA, the CDR3 is TGTGCCATCAGCGCAACAGGGTTGGACAATCAGCCCCAGCATTTT.

The rearrangement uses TRBV5-5 and TRBJ2-1; 10 bases align to TRBD2. This CDR3 contains 15 residues. V lost 4 bases and J lost 5; bases outside the gene matches: 6. The germline V gene has CDR1 SGHKS and CDR2 YYEKEE (reference sequence). Written as DNA, the CDR3 is TGTGCCAGCAGCGCACGGACTAGCGGTAACAATGAGCAGTTCTTC. Residues: CASSARTSGNNEQFF.

The chain is built from TRBV7-2 and TRBJ1-2; TRBD1 matches at 10 bases. Germline V CDR1 and CDR2: SGHTA, FQGNSA. J was trimmed by 3 bases and V by 6 bases; bases with no gene match: 7. The CDR3 consists of 15 residues. In DNA form, the CDR3 reads TGTGCCAGCAGTAACCGGGACAGGGGCGACTATGGCTACACCTTC. The encoded protein is CASSNRDRGDYGYTF. The full variable domain, in which reference TRBV7-2 and TRBJ1-2 provide the parts outside the CDR3, is GAGVSQSPSNKVTEKGKDVELRCDPISGHTALYWYRQSLGQGLEFLIYFQGNSAPDKSGLPSDRFSAERTGGSVSTLTIQRTQQEDSAVYLCASSNRDRGDYGYTFGSGTRLTVV.

The CDR3 reads CASSYSALGTDTQYF. CDR3 nucleotides: TGTGCCAGCAGTTACTCGGCACTGGGCACAGATACGCAGTATTTT. This rearrangement joins TRBV6-6 to TRBJ2-3; no clear D gene. Trimming pared 0 bases from V and 1 base from J, leaving 8 bases between. CDR3 length equals 15 residues. In germline, CDR1 is MNHNY, CDR2 SVGAGI (reference sequence).

V usage is TRBV6-5 and J usage is TRBJ2-7, with D perhaps TRBD1 (7 bases). Germline lookup yields CDR1 MNHEY and CDR2 SVGAGI. Between the trimmed V and J ends, which lost 2 bases and 5 bases, there was a span of 25 bases. The CDR3 contains 18 residues. The CDR3 here is CASSYHLYPGGLMNEQYF. Written as DNA, the CDR3 is TGTGCCAGCAGTTACCACCTCTATCCAGGGGGGCTAATGAACGAGCAGTACTTC.

The rearrangement joins TRBV6-2 or TRBV6-3 to TRBJ2-5, with D possibly matching TRBD1 (5 bases). V was shortened by 3 bases and J by 1 base, with 15 bases between the two germline ends. The CDR3 is 16 amino acids. The germline V gene has CDR1 MNHEY and CDR2 SVGEGT. The CDR3 nucleotides read TGTGCCAGCAGTTATATCCGGCCAGGGCCCCAAGAGACCCAGTACTTC. This encodes CASSYIRPGPQETQYF.

This chain joins TRBV30 and TRBJ2-6; TRBD1 might be the D (6 bases). The germline CDR1 and CDR2 sequences are GTSNPN and SVGIG (reference sequence). CDR3 length equals 16 residues. The CDR3 bases are TGTGCTCGTGGCGCGGACAGTAGCTCTGGGGCCAACGTCCTGACTTTC. It is translated as CARGADSSSGANVLTF.

A few counts support this clonotype. This rearrangement joins TRBV20-1 to TRBJ2-5; 10 positions match TRBD2. Germline trimming cut 1 base from V and 2 bases from J; bases unmatched to any gene: 7. The CDR3 has 16 amino acids. Germline CDR1 and CDR2: DFQATT and SNEGSKA (reference sequence). The CDR3: CSARASGLALQETQYF. The CDR3, as DNA: TGCAGTGCTAGAGCGTCGGGACTAGCGCTGCAAGAGACCCAGTACTTC.

This chain uses TRBV20-1 with TRBJ1-2; TRBD1 aligns across 8 bases. Trimming cost V 6 bases and J 4 bases; bases outside gene matches: 10. The CDR3 is 14 amino acids. The germline CDR1 and CDR2 sequences are DFQATT and SNEGSKA (reference sequence). The CDR3 loop reads CSANPRGRPYGYTF. The CDR3 nucleotides are TGCAGTGCCAACCCCAGGGGGCGCCCCTATGGCTACACCTTC.